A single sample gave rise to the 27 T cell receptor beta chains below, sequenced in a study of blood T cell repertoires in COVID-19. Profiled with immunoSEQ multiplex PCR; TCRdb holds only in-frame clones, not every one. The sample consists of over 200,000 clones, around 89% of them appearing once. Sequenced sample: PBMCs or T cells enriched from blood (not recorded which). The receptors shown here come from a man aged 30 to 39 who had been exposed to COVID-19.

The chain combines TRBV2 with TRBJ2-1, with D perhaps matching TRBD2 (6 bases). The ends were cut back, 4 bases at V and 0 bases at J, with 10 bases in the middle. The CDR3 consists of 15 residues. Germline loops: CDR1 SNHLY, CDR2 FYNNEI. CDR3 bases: TGTGCCAGCAGTGCGGAGCGGGCCTCCTACAATGAGCAGTTCTTC. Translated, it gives CASSAERASYNEQFF.

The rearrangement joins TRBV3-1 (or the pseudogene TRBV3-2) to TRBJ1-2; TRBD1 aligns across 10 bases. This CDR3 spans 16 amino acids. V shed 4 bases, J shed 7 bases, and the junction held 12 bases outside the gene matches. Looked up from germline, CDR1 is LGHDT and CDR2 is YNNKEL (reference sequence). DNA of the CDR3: TGTGCCAGCAGCCCGGAGAGGGACAGGGGAGTCGGTGGCTACACCTTC. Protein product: CASSPERDRGVGGYTF.

Here the CDR3 reads CASSLVVSGGTTGELFF. The CDR3 region has the DNA TGCGCCAGCAGCTTGGTTGTTAGCGGGGGGACCACCGGGGAGCTGTTTTTT. V usage is TRBV5-1 and J usage is TRBJ2-2; 10 bases agree with TRBD2. The V gene's germline CDR1 is SGHRS and CDR2 YFSETQ. The CDR3 sequence is 17 residues long. V dropped 0 bases and J dropped 4; count of bases not matched to a gene: 6. Combining the CDR3 with reference TRBV5-1 and TRBJ2-2 gives the whole variable domain KAGVTQTPRYLIKTRGQQVTLSCSPISGHRSVSWYQQTPGQGLQFLFEYFSETQRNKGNFPGRFSGRQFSNSRSEMNVSTLELGDSALYLCASSLVVSGGTTGELFFGEGSRLTVL.

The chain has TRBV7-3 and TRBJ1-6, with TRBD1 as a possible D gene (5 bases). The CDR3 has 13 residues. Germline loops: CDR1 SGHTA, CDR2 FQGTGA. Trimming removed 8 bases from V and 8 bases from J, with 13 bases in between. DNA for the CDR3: TGTGCCAGCGGGATAGGAGGGGATTCACCCCTCCACTTT. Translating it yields CASGIGGDSPLHF.

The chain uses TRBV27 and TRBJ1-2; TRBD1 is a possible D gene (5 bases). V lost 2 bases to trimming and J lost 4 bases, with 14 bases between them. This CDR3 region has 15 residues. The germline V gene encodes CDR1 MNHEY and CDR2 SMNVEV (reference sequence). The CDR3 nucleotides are TGTGCCAGCAGTTTAAAAGCCGGGGGTGGCTATGGCTACACCTTC. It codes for CASSLKAGGGYGYTF.

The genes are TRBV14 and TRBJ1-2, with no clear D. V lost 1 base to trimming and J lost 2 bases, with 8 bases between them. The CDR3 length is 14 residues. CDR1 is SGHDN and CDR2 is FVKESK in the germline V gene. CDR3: CASSQGASNYGYTF. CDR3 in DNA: TGTGCCAGCAGCCAAGGAGCGTCGAACTATGGCTACACCTTC.

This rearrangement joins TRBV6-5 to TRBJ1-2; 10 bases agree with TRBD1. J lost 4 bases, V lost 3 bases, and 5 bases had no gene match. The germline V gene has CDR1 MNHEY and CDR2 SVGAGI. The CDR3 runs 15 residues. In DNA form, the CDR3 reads TGTGCCAGCAGTTATTGGGGACAGGGGAGCTATGGCTACACCTTC. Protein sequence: CASSYWGQGSYGYTF.

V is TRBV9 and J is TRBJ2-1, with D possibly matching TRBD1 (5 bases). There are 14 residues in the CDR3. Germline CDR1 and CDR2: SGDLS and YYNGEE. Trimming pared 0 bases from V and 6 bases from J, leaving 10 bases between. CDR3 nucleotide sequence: TGTGCCAGCAGCGTAGGTTGGGGCAGCAATGAGCAGTTCTTC. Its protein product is CASSVGWGSNEQFF.

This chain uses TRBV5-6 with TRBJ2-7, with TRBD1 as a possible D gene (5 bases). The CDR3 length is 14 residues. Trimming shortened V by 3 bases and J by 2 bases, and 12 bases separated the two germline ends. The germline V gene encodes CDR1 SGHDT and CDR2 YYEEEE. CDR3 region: CASSSQGLPYEQYF. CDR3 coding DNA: TGTGCCAGCAGCTCCCAGGGATTACCCTACGAGCAGTACTTC.

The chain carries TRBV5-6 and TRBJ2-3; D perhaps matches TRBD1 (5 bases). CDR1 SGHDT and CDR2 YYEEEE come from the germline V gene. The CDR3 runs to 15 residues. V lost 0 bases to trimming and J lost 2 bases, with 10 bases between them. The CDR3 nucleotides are TGTGCCAGCAGCTTGGTTGCGACAGTCACAGATACGCAGTATTTT. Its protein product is CASSLVATVTDTQYF. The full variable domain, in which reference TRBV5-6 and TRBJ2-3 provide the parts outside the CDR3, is DAGVTQSPTHLIKTRGQQVTLRCSPKSGHDTVSWYQQALGQGPQFIFQYYEEEERQRGNFPDRFSGHQFPNYSSELNVNALLLGDSALYLCASSLVATVTDTQYFGPGTRLTVL.

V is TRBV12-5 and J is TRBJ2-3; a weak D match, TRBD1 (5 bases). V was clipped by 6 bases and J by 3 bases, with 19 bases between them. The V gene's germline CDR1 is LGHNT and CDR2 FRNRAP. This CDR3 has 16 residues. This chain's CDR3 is CASGRQNQGVTDTQYF. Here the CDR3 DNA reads TGTGCTAGTGGCCGGCAAAACCAGGGTGTTACAGATACGCAGTATTTT.

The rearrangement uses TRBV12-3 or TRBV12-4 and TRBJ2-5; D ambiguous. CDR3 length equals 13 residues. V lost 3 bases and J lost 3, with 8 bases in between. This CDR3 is CASSFGQKETQYF. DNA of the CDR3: TGTGCCAGCAGTTTTGGGCAGAAAGAGACCCAGTACTTC.

The CDR3 nucleotides are TGCGCCAGCCGCTCCCCGGACAGGGGGTTTTTCGAGACCCAGTACTTC. Translating gives CASRSPDRGFFETQYF. This chain joins TRBV10-2 and TRBJ2-5; 10 bases are shared with TRBD1. CDR1 is WSHSY, CDR2 SAAADI, per germline. This CDR3 is 16 amino acids long. Unmatched junction bases numbered 14, after V lost 8 bases and J lost 5 bases.

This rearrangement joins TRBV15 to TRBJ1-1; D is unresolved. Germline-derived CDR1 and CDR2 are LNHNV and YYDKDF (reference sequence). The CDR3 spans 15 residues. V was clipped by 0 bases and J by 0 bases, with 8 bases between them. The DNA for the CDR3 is TGTGCCACCAGCAGAGATGAACACATGAACACTGAAGCTTTCTTT. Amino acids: CATSRDEHMNTEAFF.

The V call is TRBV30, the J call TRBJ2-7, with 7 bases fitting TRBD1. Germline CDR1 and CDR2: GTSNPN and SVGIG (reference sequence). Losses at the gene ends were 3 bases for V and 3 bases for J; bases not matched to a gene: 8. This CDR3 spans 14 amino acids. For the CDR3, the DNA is TGTGCCTGGAGGGACACGGGACAGCTCTACGAGCAGTACTTC. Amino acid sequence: CAWRDTGQLYEQYF.

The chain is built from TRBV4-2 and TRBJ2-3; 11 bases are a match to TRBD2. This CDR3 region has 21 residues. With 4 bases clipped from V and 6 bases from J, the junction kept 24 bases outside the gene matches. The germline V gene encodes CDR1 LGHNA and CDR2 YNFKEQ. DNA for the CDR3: TGTGCCAGCAGCCTCTACTCCCCCACGGGACTAGCGGAAACTGTATGGGATACGCAGTATTTT. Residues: CASSLYSPTGLAETVWDTQYF.

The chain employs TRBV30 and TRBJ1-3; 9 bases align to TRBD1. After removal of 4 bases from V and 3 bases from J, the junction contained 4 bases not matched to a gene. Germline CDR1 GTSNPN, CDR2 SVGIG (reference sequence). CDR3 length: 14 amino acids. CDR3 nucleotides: TGTGCCTGGAACTTGGGACAGGGTGGAAACACCATATATTTT. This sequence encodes CAWNLGQGGNTIYF.

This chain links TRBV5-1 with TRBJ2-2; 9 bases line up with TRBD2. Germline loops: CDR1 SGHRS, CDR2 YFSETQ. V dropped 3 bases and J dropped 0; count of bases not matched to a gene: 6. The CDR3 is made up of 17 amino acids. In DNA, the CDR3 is TGCGCCAGCAGCTCGAGCCTAGCGGGGACGAACACCGGGGAGCTGTTTTTT. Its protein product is CASSSSLAGTNTGELFF. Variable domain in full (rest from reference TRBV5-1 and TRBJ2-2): KAGVTQTPRYLIKTRGQQVTLSCSPISGHRSVSWYQQTPGQGLQFLFEYFSETQRNKGNFPGRFSGRQFSNSRSEMNVSTLELGDSALYLCASSSSLAGTNTGELFFGEGSRLTVL.

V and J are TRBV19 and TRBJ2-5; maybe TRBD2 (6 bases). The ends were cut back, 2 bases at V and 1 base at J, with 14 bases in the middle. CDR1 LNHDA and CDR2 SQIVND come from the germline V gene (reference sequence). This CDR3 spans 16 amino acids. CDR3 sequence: CASSITHGGTQETQYF. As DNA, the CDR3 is TGTGCCAGTAGTATAACCCACGGGGGAACCCAAGAGACCCAGTACTTC. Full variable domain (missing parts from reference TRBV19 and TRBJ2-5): DGGITQSPKYLFRKEGQNVTLSCEQNLNHDAMYWYRQDPGQGLRLIYYSQIVNDFQKGDIAEGYSVSREKKESFPLTVTSAQKNPTAFYLCASSITHGGTQETQYFGPGTRLLVL.

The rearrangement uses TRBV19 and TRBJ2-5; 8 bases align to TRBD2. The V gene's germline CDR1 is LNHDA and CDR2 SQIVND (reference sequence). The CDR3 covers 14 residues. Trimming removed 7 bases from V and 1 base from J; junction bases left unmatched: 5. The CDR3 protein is CASKIAGGQETQYF. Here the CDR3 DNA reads TGTGCCAGTAAAATTGCGGGGGGCCAAGAGACCCAGTACTTC.

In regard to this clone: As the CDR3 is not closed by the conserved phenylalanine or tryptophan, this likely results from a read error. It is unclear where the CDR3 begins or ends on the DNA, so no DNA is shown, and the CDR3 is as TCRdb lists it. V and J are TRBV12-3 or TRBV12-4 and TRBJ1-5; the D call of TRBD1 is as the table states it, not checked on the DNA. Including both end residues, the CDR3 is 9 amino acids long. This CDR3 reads CASSPRDSE.

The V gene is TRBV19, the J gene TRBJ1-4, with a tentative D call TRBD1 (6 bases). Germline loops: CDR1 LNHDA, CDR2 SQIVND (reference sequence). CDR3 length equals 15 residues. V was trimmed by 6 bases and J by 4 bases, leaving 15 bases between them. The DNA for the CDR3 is TGTGCCAGTAGCCCCGGGGGGGCAAATAATGAAAAACTGTTTTTT. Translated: CASSPGGANNEKLFF.

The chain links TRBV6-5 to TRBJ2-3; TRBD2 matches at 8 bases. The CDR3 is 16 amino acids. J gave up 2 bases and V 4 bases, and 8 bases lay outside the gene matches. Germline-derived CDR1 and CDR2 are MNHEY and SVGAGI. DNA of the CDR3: TGTGCCAGCAGTTCTACGAGCGGGGGCGTCACAGATACGCAGTATTTT. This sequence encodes CASSSTSGGVTDTQYF.

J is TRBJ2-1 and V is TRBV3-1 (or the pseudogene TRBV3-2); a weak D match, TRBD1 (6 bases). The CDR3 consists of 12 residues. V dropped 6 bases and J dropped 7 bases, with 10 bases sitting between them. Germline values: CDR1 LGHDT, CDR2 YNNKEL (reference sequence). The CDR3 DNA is TGTGCCAGCAGTATTACAGGGAATGAGCAGTTCTTC. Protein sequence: CASSITGNEQFF.

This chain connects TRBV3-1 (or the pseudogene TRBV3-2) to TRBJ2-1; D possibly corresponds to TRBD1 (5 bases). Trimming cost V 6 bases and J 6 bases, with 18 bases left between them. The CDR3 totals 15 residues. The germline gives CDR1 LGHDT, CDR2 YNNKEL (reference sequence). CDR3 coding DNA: TGTGCCAGCAGACCATCCCAGGGTAGTGGCAATGAGCAGTTCTTC. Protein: CASRPSQGSGNEQFF.

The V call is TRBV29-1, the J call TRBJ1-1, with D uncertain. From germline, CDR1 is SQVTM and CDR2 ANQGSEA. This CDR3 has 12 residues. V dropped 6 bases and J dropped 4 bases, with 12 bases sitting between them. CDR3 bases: TGCAGCGTCATTATAACAGTCACTGAAGCTTTCTTT. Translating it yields CSVIITVTEAFF.

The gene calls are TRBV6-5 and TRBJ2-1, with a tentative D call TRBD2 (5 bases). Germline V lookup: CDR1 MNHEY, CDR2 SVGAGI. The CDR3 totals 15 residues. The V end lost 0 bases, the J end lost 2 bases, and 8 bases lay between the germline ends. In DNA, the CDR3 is TGTGCCAGCAGTTACTCGACTACCACCTACAATGAGCAGTTCTTC. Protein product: CASSYSTTTYNEQFF.